This T cell receptor (beta chain) was found in a study of shared clonotypes between healthy human individuals. Whole-study findings and limits: Apart from blood, nothing was sampled; tissue repertoires likely differ. Represented diversity, genetic and exposure-history alike, was limited by few donors.

Researchers ran the assay at a deep level. When replicate PCRs were run on sorted subsets, they used 200 ng DNA, tens of thousands of T cell genomes. Using immunoSEQ multiplex PCR, the repertoire was profiled, and TCRdb retains in-frame clones only, with some absent. Altogether around 2,000,000 clones are present, approximately 94% being singletons, with the ten largest covering around 1.1%. Terminally differentiated effector memory CD45RA+ cells were excluded from the naive CD8 cells, which were CD45RO-negative and positively selected for CCR7. The CDR3 totals 16 residues. The J segment lost 4 bases and the V segment lost 0 bases, leaving 7 bases of the junction unmatched. Per germline, CDR1 MGHRA and CDR2 YSYEKL. In the case of this clone: Its antigen is undetermined.

The J gene is TRBJ2-5, the V gene TRBV4-1, with 8 positions matching TRBD2. This receptor was obtained from a man aged 18 to 29 in good health. The sample comprised naive CD8+ T cells sorted from blood. The CDR3 nucleotides are TGCGCCAGCAGCCAAGAGCGGGGGGAGGGACGAGAGACCCAGTACTTC. This sequence encodes CASSQERGEGRETQYF.